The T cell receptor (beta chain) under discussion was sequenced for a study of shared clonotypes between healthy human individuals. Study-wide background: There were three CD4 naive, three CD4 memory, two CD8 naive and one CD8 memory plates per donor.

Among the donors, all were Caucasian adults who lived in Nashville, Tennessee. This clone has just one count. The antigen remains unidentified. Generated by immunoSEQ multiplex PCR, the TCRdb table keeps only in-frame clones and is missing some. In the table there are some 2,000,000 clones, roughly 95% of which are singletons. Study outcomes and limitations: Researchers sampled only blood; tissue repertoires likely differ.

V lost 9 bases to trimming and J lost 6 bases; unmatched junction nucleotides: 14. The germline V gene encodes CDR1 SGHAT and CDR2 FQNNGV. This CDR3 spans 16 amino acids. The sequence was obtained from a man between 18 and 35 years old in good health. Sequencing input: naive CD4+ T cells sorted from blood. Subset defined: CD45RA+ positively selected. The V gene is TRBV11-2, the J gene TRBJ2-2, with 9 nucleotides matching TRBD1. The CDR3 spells CASWRGTGRLPGELFF. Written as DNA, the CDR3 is TGTGCCAGTTGGCGGGGGACAGGGAGATTACCCGGGGAGCTGTTTTTT.